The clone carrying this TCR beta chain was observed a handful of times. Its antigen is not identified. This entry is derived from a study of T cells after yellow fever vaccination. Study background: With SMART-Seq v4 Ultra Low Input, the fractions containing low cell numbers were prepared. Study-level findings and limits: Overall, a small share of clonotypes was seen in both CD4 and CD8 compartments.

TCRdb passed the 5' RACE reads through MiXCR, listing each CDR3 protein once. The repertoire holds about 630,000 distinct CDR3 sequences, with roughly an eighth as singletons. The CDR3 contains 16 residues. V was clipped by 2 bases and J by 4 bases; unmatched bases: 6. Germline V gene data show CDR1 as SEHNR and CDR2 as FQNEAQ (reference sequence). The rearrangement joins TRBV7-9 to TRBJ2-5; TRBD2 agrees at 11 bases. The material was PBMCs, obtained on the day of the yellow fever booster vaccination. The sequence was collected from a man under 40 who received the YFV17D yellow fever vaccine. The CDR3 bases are TGTGCCAGCAGCTTAACTAGCGGGAGAGGGGGAGAGACCCAGTACTTC. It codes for CASSLTSGRGGETQYF.